A selection of T cell receptor beta chains follows, all from one sample in a study of shared clonotypes between healthy human individuals. Produced via immunoSEQ multiplex PCR; TCRdb's table is partial and in-frame only. The sample comprises over a million clones, 95% to 99% of which are singletons, and approximately 0.45% rests with the top ten. Sequenced sample: naive CD4+ T cells sorted from blood. The receptors were gathered from a man aged 25-40 years in good health. The conserved cysteine and the conserved F or W are not part of the CDR3 here.

TRBJ2-2	TRBV11-2	ASSLAGQATNTGELF
TRBJ2-3	TRBV28	ASSEPGTSRTDTQY
TRBJ2-2	TRBV5-1	ASSLWGEVAGELF
TRBJ2-1	TRBV5-1	ASSLSGNSYNEQF
TRBJ2-7	TRBV5-4	ASSSRQAYEQY
TRBJ2-1	TRBV6-1	ASSVRQGNEQF
TRBJ2-2	TRBV5-1	ASSTATSGRIVNTGELF
TRBJ2-3	TRBV6-6	ASSSLAGGADTQY
TRBJ2-7	TRBV5-1	ASSLVVGGRGYEQY
TRBJ2-1	TRBV18	ASSPPGTGDEQF
TRBJ2-2	TRBV5-4	ASSLVSGYTGELF
TRBJ1-1	TRBV10-1	ASSFAYGSTEAF
TRBJ2-2	TRBV6-5	ASSFAGGELF
TRBJ2-1	TRBV7-9	ASSLGSLAGTYNEQF
TRBJ2-7	TRBV15	ATRGDGQGIYEQY
TRBJ2-1	TRBV7-7	ASSQGRASSYNEQF
TRBJ1-5	TRBV4-1	ASSQGQGPNQPQH
TRBJ2-5	TRBV7-7	ASSLDRGQETQY
TRBJ1-4	TRBV28	ASSLSRGAGEKLF
TRBJ1-2	TRBV18	ASSLKTRGQGWDGYT
TRBJ1-2	TRBV29-1	SVGRGTYGYT
TRBJ2-1	TRBV9	ASSVGTSAFGEQF
TRBJ2-7	TRBV7-2	ASSGGMFGEQY
TRBJ2-5	TRBV18	ASSRVTEYQETQY
TRBJ2-6	TRBV9	ASSVEGKSSGANVLT
TRBJ2-1	TRBV5-1	ASSLSSGTYNEQF
TRBJ2-3	TRBV18	ASSPLAGGSTDTQY
TRBJ1-4	TRBV4-3	ASSPFPRGGEKLF
TRBJ1-2	TRBV12-1	ASSFGLQRRTNYGYT
TRBJ2-7	TRBV4-3	ASSQDRIAGVYEQY
TRBJ2-1	TRBV7-3	ASSLGRSNEQF
TRBJ2-1	TRBV5-1	ASSLDPSGNEQF
TRBJ2-7	TRBV5-6	ASSLFLNYEQY
TRBJ2-5	TRBV9	ASSVLGETQY
TRBJ1-5	TRBV28	ASIYRVDREGNQPQH
TRBJ2-3	TRBV7-6	ASSSSGSGADTQY
TRBJ1-3	TRBV7-3	ASSPGGAGNTIY
TRBJ2-2	TRBV7-2	ASSSPGLTNTGELF
TRBJ2-5	TRBV27	ASTEIAGGSRTQY
TRBJ2-7	TRBV27	ASSLSWTGYEQY
TRBJ2-1	TRBV6-5	ASSFRPNQLF
TRBJ2-1	TRBV7-9	ASSLVSSGYNEQF
TRBJ2-3	TRBV7-2	ASNRAESTDTQY
TRBJ2-3	TRBV9	ASSVGVRNSDTQY